This TCR beta chain was recorded in a study of blood T cell repertoires in COVID-19. Study-level information: From the United States, Italy and Spain came samples of acute and convalescent COVID-19. T cells, B-cell-depleted T cells, or PBMCs supplied cDNA or gDNA.

Per the authors' pipeline: Reference gene primers were amplified, and this amplification served to estimate nucleated cell counts. The protocol was immunoSEQ multiplex PCR, while the TCRdb copy is restricted to in-frame clones and leaves out a portion. V and J calls and clone size are given by that table; D and trimming were obtained from the DNA. The data show some 130,000 clones, around 80% seen once. This CDR3 is 17 amino acids long. J lost 0 bases, V lost 0 bases, and 6 bases had no gene match. Per germline, CDR1 KGHSH and CDR2 LQKENI. The genes are TRBV18 and TRBJ2-7, with 9 bases lining up with TRBD2. The sequencing input was peripheral blood. The source is a man aged 70 or older with acute or convalescent COVID-19. CDR3 sequence (DNA): TGTGCCAGCTCACCACCCAGAGGTAGCGGGGGCTCCTACGAGCAGTACTTC. Translation: CASSPPRGSGGSYEQYF.